This T cell receptor (beta chain) was sequenced during a study of Graves' ophthalmopathy and Graves' hyperthyroidism listed by TCRdb under 2018. Some background on the complete study: Peripheral blood was collected before any treatment was given, at the time of initial diagnosis. The study used TCR beta repertoire signatures to distinguish Graves' ophthalmopathy from Graves' hyperthyroidism and to predict progression to ophthalmopathy. In total, 120 to 150 blood samples were TCR-sequenced: approximately 40 ophthalmopathy, 80 or so hyperthyroidism and about 17 hyperthyroidism-to-ophthalmopathy patients. To explore V-J signatures that distinguish ophthalmopathy from hyperthyroidism, a discovery set of about a hundred patients was enrolled, made up of under 50 with ophthalmopathy and 55 to 65 with stable hyperthyroidism. The independent validation cohort included approximately 19 hyperthyroidism patients plus 17 patients who later progressed from hyperthyroidism to ophthalmopathy. In more than five hyperthyroidism patients, T-cell repertoires of thyroid tissue and blood were compared. Following sample collection, hyperthyroidism patients were given methimazole at a starting dose of 30 mg daily, and ophthalmopathy patients were given high-dose intravenous methylprednisolone.

Comment on this clonotype: The antigen it binds to is not known. The conserved final phenylalanine or tryptophan is absent from the CDR3, which likely points to a read error.

The ophthalmopathy patients had moderately to severely active disease, with a Clinical Activity Score of 3 or higher, a NOSPECS grade of 4 or higher, and a disease duration of less than 3 months. Patients with other autoimmune diseases, uncontrolled infections, pregnancy or lactation were excluded. Diagnosis was based on clinical symptoms, serum thyroxine, TRAb, thyroid ultrasound and orbital computed tomography. Using Ficoll-Paque density gradient centrifugation, PBMCs were isolated from roughly 9.2 ml of fresh peripheral blood. Total RNA was extracted with Trizol reagent and quality-checked on an Agilent 2100 Bioanalyzer. The paper as a whole reports these results and caveats: Sample size was not statistically predetermined, and group allocation was not concealed from the investigators. Most expanded thyroid clonotypes with frequency above 0.001 were also detected in blood, suggesting blood repertoires may reflect the thyroid immune response. In validation, the model predicted ophthalmopathy progression with about 70% sensitivity and roughly 72% specificity; around twelve predicted patients were CT-confirmed with GO in a median of approximately six months. In cross-validation, the 13-signature model distinguished ophthalmopathy from stable hyperthyroidism with about 88% sensitivity and nearly 82% specificity, and in the test set the corresponding values were approximately 79% and 70%.

Looking up the germline V gene yields CDR1 SGHTA and CDR2 FQGTGA. The CDR3 region is 12 residues in length, termini included. Only CDR3 DNA is held: 36 bases, read in frame from base 1. The trim is 5 bases for V and 5 bases for J, with a gap of 9 bases between the germline ends. For repertoire sequencing, TCR beta CDR3 regions were amplified from RNA transcripts. The first round of RT-PCR was done with HTBI primers and the Qiagen OneStep RT-PCR kit, and was followed by a second round of multiplex PCR, then size selection and purification. Libraries were sequenced on an Illumina HiSeq2000 using paired-end 100 bp reads. Per the original workflow: SOAPnuke was used to process the reads, removing any read that contained adapters or uncalled bases, had a mean Phred below 15, or lacked an exact match to the constant primer or identifier. COPE v1.2.5 was used to merge the high-quality paired reads. Each unique nucleotide sequence was treated as a clonotype, and MiTCR v1.1 was used to align the clonotypes to the IMGT TRB V, D and J references. Only V-J combinations with frequency above 0.0001 were analysed, covering approximately 99% of repertoires. For each V-J combination, a TCR clonal expansion and chaos score was defined as the ratio of F50 clonal expansion to chaos observed in the TCRdist matrix. Welch's t-statistics and random forest were used to reduce features to about 13 V-J combinations, which were fed into a naive Bayes classifier. The similarity between thyroid and blood repertoires was quantified using the Morisita-Horn index. TCRdb reanalyzed the raw reads on its own, using fastp at Q25 for trimming and MiXCR for clone calling, and kept in-frame beta chains. CDR3 protein sequences are deduplicated, and each keeps its most common genes and DNA. The authors' filters were not applied to this entry. The sample contains about 240,000 distinct CDR3 sequences, roughly 50% of them found a single time. Approximately 51% of the sample rests with the top ten.

Sequenced input: peripheral blood. The sequence was collected from an adult man with Graves' ophthalmopathy. The chain was built from TRBV7-3 and TRBJ1-2, with TRBD1 tentatively as D gene (5 bases match). The CDR3 reads CASSARVYGYTL. The DNA is as follows: TGTGCCAGCAGCGCCAGGGTTTATGGCTACACCCTC.